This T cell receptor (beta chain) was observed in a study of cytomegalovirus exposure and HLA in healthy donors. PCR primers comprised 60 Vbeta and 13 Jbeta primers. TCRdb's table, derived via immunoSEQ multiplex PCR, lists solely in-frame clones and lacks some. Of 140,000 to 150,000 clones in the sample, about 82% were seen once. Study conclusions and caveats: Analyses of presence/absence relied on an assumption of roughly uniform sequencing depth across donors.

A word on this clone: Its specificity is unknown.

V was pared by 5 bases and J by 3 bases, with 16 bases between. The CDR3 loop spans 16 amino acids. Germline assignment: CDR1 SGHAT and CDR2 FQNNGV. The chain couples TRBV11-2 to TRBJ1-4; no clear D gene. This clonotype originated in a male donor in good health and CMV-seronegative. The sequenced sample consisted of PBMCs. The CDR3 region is CASSHSPGFANEKLFF. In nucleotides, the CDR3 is TGTGCCAGCAGCCATAGCCCCGGGTTTGCTAATGAAAAACTGTTTTTT.